This T cell receptor (beta chain) comes out of a study of graft-versus-host responses after intestinal transplantation. Repertoires were generated with immunoSEQ multiplex PCR, while TCRdb's copy carries only in-frame clones and drops some. The table has about 71,000 clones, less than 95% seen once. Regarding the study as a whole: Recipient marrow held GvH clones, some first seen in ileum or blood.

Trimming removed 3 bases from V and 8 bases from J, with 20 bases in between. There are 16 residues in the CDR3. Germline values: CDR1 SGHAT, CDR2 FQNNGV. On this clone: What it recognizes is unknown.

The rearrangement uses TRBV11-2 and TRBJ2-1, with a tentative D call TRBD2 (5 bases). Material: unstimulated CD8+ T cells sorted from spleen or lymph node cells, obtained before intestinal transplant. The clonotype originates from a human donor who received an intestinal transplant. The CDR3 loop reads CASSFGNSPPSDEQFF. The CDR3 coding sequence is TGTGCCAGCAGCTTCGGGAATTCGCCGCCTTCGGATGAGCAGTTCTTC.